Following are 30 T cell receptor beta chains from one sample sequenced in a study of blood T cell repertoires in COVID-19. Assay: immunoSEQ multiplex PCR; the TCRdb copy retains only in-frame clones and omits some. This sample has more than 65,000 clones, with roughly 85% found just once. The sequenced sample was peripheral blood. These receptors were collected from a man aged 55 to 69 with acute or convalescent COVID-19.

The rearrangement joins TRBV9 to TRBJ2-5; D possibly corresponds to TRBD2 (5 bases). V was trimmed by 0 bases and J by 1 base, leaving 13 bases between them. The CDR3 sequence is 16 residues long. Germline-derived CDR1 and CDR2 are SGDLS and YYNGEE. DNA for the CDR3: TGTGCCAGCAGCGTAGGGTCTAGCAGGCCCCAAGAGACCCAGTACTTC. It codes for CASSVGSSRPQETQYF. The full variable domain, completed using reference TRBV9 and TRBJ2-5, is DSGVTQTPKHLITATGQRVTLRCSPRSGDLSVYWYQQSLDQGLQFLIQYYNGEERAKGNILERFSAQQFPDLHSELNLSSLELGDSALYFCASSVGSSRPQETQYFGPGTRLLVL.

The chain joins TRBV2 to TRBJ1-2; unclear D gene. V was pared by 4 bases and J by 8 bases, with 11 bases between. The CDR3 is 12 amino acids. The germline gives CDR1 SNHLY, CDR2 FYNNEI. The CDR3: CASSVDTGGYTF. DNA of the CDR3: TGTGCCAGCAGTGTTGACACGGGGGGCTACACCTTC.

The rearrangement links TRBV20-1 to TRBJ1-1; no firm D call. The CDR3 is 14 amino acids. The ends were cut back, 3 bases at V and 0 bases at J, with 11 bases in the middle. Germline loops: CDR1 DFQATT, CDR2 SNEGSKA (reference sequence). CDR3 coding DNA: TGCAGTGCTAGTACGGGTTCCGTGAACACTGAAGCTTTCTTT. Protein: CSASTGSVNTEAFF.

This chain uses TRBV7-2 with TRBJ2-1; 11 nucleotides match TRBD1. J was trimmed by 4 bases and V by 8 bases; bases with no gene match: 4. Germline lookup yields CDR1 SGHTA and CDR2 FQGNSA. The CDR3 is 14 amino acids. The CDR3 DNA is TGTGCCAGCTCCGGACAGGGGGCTTACAATGAGCAGTTCTTC. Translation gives CASSGQGAYNEQFF.

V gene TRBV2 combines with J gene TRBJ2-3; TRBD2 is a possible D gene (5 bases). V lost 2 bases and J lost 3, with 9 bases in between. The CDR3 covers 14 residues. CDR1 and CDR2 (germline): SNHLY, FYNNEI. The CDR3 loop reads CASSEIVATDTQYF. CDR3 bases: TGTGCCAGCAGTGAAATCGTAGCGACAGATACGCAGTATTTT.

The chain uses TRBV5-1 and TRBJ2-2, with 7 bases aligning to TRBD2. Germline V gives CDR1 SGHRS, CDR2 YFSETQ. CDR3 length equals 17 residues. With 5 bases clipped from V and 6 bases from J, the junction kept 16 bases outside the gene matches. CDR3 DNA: TGCGCCAGCAGGAGGGCGTCTAGCGGTCCGTCGGCCGGGGAGCTGTTTTTT. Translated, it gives CASRRASSGPSAGELFF. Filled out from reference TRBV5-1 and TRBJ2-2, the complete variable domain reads KAGVTQTPRYLIKTRGQQVTLSCSPISGHRSVSWYQQTPGQGLQFLFEYFSETQRNKGNFPGRFSGRQFSNSRSEMNVSTLELGDSALYLCASRRASSGPSAGELFFGEGSRLTVL.

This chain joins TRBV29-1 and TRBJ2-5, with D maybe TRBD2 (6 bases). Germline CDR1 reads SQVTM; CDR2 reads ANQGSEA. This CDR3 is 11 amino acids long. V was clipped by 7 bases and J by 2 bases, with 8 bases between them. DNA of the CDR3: TGCAGCGCGACTAGGCAAGAGACCCAGTACTTC. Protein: CSATRQETQYF.

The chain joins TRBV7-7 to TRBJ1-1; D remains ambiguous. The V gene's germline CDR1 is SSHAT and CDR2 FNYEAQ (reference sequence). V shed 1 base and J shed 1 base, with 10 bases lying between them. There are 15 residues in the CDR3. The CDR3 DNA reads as TGTGCCAGCAGCTTAGATTGGCCCAAGAACACTGAAGCTTTCTTT. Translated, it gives CASSLDWPKNTEAFF.

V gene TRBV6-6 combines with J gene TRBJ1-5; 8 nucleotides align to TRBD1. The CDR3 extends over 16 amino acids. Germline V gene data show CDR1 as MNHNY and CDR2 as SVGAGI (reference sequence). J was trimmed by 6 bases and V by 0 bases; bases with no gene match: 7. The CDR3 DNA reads TGTGCCAGCAGTTACTCTACAGGGGGTTCTGTTCAGCCCCAGCATTTT. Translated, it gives CASSYSTGGSVQPQHF.

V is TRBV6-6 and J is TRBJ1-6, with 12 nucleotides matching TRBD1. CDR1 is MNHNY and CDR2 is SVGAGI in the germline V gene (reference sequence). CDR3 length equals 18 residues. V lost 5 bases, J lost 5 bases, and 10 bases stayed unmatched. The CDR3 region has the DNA TGTGCCAGCAGTCAAACCGGGACAGGGGGCGCCAATAATTCACCCCTCCACTTT. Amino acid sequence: CASSQTGTGGANNSPLHF.

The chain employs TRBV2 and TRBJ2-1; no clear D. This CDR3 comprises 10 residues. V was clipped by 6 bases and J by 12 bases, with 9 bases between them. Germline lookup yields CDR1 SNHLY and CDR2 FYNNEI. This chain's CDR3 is CASSLVSQFF. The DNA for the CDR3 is TGTGCCAGCAGCCTCGTTTCGCAGTTCTTC.

For the CDR3, the DNA is TGTGCCAGCAGCTCTACAGCGGGGGTCCCCCTGGGGGAGCAGTACTTC. Encoded protein: CASSSTAGVPLGEQYF. The chain employs TRBV11-3 and TRBJ2-7; 8 positions agree with TRBD2. Trimming at V came to 4 bases and at J to 7 bases, leaving 15 bases not matched to a gene. The V gene's germline CDR1 is SGHNT and CDR2 YENEEA. This CDR3 contains 16 residues.

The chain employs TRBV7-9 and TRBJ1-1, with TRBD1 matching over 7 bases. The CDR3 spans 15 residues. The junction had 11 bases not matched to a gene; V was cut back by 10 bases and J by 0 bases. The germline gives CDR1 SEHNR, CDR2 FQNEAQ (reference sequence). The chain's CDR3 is CAIKAEGGMNTEAFF. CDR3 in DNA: TGTGCCATAAAGGCCGAAGGGGGCATGAACACTGAAGCTTTCTTT.

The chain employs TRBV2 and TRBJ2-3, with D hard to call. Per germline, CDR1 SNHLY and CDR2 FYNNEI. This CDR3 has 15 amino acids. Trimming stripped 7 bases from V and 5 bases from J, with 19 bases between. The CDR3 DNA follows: TGTGCCAGCAACGCGGCGCGGAGCAGTAGAGATACGCAGTATTTT. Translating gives CASNAARSSRDTQYF.

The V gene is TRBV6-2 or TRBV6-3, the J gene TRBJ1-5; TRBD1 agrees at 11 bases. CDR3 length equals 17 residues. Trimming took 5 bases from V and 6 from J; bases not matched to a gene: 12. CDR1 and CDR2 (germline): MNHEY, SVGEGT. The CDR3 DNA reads TGTGCCAGCAGTCCAGCGGACAGGGGGCGTTTCCGTCAGCCCCAGCATTTT. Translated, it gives CASSPADRGRFRQPQHF.

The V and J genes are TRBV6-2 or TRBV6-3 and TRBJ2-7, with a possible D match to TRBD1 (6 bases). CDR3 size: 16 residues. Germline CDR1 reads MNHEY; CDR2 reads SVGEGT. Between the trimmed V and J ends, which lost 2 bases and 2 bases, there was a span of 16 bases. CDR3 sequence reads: CASSYPINRDPYEQYF. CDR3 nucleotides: TGTGCCAGCAGTTACCCAATCAACAGGGACCCCTACGAGCAGTACTTC.

CDR3 residues: CASSIVAGAEYEQYF. In DNA, the CDR3 is TGTGCCAGTAGTATAGTGGCAGGGGCCGAGTACGAGCAGTACTTC. This chain joins TRBV19 and TRBJ2-7; D might be TRBD1 (6 bases). V gave up 1 base and J gave up 4 bases, with 14 bases separating them. The CDR3 is 15 residues long. Germline V gives CDR1 LNHDA, CDR2 SQIVND (reference sequence).

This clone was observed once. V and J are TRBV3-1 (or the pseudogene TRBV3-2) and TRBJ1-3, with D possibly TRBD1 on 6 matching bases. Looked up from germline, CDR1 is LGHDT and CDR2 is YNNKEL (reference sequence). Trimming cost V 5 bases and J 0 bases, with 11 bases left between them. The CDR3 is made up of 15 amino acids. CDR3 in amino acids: CASSEGTYSGNTIYF. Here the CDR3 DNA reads TGTGCCAGCAGCGAGGGGACATACTCTGGAAACACCATATATTTT.

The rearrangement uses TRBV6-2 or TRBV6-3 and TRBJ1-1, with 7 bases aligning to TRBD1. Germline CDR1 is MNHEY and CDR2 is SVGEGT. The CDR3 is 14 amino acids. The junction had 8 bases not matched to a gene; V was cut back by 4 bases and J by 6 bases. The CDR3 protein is CASSLRRGLAEAFF. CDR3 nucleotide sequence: TGTGCCAGCAGTTTACGAAGGGGGCTTGCTGAAGCTTTCTTT.

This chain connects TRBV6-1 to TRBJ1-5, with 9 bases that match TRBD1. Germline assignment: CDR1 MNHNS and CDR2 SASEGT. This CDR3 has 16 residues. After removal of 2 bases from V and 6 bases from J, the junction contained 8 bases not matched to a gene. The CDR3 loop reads CASSELPGQGRQPQHF. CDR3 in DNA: TGTGCCAGCAGTGAACTACCGGGACAGGGACGTCAGCCCCAGCATTTT.

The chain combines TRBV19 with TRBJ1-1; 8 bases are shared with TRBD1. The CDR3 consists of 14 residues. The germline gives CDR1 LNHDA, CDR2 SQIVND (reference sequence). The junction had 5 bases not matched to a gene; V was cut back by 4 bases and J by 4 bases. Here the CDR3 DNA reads TGTGCCAGTAGTACCGGACAGGGTCGCACTGAAGCTTTCTTT. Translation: CASSTGQGRTEAFF.

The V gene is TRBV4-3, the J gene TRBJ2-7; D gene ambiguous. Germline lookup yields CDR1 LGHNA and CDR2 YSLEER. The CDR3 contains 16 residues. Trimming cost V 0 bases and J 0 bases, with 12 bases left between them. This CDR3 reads CASSQEVSQDSYEQYF. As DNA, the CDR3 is TGCGCCAGCAGCCAAGAGGTTAGTCAGGACTCCTACGAGCAGTACTTC.

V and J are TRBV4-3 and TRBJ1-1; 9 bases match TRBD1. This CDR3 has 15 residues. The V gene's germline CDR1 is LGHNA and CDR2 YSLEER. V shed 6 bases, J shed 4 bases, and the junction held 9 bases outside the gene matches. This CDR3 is CASSPGTGWGTEAFF. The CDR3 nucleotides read TGCGCCAGCAGTCCCGGGACAGGGTGGGGCACTGAAGCTTTCTTT.

DNA for the CDR3: TGTGCCAGTAGTATCGGGTGGGGGCGGCAGCCCCAGCATTTT. Protein: CASSIGWGRQPQHF. The chain recombines TRBV19 with TRBJ1-5; a weak D match, TRBD1 (6 bases). Germline V gene sequence: CDR1 LNHDA, CDR2 SQIVND (reference sequence). V shed 3 bases and J shed 7 bases, with 13 bases lying between them. There are 14 residues in the CDR3.

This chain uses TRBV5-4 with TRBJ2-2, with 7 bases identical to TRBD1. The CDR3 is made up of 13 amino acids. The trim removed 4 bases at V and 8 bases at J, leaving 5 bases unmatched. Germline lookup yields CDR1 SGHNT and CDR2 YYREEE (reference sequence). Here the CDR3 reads CASSLLGQGELFF. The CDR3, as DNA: TGTGCCAGCAGCCTATTGGGACAGGGGGAGCTGTTTTTT.

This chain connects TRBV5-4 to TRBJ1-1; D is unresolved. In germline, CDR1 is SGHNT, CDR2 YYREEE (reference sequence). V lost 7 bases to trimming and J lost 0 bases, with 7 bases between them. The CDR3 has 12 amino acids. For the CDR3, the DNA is TGTGCCAGCTCTCAGGTGAACACTGAAGCTTTCTTT. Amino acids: CASSQVNTEAFF.

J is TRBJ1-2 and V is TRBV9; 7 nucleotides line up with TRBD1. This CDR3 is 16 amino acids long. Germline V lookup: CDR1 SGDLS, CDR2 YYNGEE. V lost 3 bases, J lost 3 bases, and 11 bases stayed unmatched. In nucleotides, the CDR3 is TGTGCCAGCAGCGAGAGTTCCACAGGGGACGACTATGGCTACACCTTC. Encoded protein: CASSESSTGDDYGYTF.

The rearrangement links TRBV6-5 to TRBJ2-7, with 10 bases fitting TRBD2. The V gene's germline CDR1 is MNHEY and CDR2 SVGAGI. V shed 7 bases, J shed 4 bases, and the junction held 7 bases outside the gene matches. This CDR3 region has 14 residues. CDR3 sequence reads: CASTRAGGIYEQYF. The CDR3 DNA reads TGTGCCAGCACCCGAGCGGGGGGGATATACGAGCAGTACTTC.

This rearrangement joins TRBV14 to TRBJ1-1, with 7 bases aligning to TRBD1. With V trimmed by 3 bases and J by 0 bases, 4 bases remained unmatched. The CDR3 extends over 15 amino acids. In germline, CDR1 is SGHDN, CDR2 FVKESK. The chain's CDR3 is CASSHGQAMNTEAFF. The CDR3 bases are TGTGCCAGCAGCCACGGACAGGCGATGAACACTGAAGCTTTCTTT.

The CDR3 bases are TGCAGCGTTGGGGGAAGGGGCACTGAAGCTTTCTTT. This gives the protein CSVGGRGTEAFF. V is TRBV29-1 and J is TRBJ1-1; TRBD1 is a possible D gene (5 bases). V lost 4 bases and J lost 4, with 10 bases in between. Germline V gene lookup returns CDR1 SQVTM and CDR2 ANQGSEA. CDR3 length: 12 residues.